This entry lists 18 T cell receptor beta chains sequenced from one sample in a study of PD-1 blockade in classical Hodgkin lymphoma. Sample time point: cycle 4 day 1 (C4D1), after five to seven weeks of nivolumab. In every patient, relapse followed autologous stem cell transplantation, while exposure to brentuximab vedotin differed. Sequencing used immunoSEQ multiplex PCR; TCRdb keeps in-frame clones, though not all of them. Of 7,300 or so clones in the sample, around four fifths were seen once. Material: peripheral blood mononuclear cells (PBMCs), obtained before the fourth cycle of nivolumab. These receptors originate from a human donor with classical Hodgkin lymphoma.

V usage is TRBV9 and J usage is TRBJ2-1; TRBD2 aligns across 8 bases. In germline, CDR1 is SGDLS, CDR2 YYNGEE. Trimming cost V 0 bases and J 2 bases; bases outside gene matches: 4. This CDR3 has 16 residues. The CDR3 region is CASSVAFGGAYNEQFF. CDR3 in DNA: TGTGCCAGCAGCGTAGCTTTCGGGGGGGCCTACAATGAGCAGTTCTTC. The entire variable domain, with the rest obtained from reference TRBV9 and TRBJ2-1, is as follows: DSGVTQTPKHLITATGQRVTLRCSPRSGDLSVYWYQQSLDQGLQFLIQYYNGEERAKGNILERFSAQQFPDLHSELNLSSLELGDSALYFCASSVAFGGAYNEQFFGPGTRLTVL.

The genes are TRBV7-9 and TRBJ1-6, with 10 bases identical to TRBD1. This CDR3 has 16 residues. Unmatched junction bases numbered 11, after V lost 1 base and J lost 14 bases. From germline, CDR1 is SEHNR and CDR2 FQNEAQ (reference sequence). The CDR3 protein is CASSLGTGTGDFALHF. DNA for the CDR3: TGTGCCAGCAGCTTAGGAACCGGGACAGGGGATTTTGCCCTCCACTTT.

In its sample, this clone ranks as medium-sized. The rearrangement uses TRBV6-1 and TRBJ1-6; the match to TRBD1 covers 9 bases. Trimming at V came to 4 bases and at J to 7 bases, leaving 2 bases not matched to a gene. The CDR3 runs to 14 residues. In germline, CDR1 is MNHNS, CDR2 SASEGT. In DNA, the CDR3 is TGTGCCAGCAGTGCGGGACAGGGAAATTCACCCCTCCACTTT. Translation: CASSAGQGNSPLHF.

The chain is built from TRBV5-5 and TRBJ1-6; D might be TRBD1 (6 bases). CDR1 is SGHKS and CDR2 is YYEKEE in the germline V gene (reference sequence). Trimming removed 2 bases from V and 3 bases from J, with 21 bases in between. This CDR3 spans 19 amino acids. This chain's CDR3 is CASSFRGGHLTGYNSPLHF. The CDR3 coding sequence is TGTGCCAGCAGCTTTAGGGGGGGACACTTAACGGGCTATAATTCACCCCTCCACTTT.

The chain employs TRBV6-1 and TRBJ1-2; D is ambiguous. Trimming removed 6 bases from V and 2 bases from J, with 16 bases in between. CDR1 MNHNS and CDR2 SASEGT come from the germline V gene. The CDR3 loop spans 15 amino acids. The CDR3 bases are TGTGCCAGCAGGGAAATACATCACCCCAACTATGGCTACACCTTC. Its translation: CASREIHHPNYGYTF.

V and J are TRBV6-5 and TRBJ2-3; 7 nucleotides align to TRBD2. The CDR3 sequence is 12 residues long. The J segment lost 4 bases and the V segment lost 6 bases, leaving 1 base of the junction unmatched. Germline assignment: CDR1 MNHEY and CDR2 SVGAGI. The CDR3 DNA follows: TGTGCCAGCAGAACTAGCGCAGATACGCAGTATTTT. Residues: CASRTSADTQYF.

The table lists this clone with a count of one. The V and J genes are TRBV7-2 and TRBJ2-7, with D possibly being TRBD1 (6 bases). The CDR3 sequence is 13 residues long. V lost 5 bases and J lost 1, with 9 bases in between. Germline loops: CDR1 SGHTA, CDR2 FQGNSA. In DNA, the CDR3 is TGTGCCAGCAGCCGGGACATTTCCTACGAGCAGTACTTC. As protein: CASSRDISYEQYF.

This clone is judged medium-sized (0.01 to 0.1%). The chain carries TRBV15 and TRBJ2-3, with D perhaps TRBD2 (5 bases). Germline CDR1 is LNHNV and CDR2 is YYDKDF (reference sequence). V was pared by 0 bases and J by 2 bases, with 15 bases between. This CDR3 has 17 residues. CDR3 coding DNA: TGTGCCACCAGCAGAGATCGGGGTCTTCCCTCCACAGATACGCAGTATTTT. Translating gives CATSRDRGLPSTDTQYF.

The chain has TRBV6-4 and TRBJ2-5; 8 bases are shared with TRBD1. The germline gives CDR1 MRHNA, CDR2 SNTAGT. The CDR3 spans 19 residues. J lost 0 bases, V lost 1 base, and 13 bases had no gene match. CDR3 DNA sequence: TGTGCCAGCAGTGACTTCTGGGGACAGGTATCTAAGTACCAAGAGACCCAGTACTTC. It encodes CASSDFWGQVSKYQETQYF.

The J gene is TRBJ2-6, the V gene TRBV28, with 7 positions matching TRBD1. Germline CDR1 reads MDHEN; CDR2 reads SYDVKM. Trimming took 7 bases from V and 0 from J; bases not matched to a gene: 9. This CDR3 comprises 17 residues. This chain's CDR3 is CASIGQALTSGANVLTF. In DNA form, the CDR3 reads TGTGCCAGCATAGGACAGGCCCTCACCTCTGGGGCCAACGTCCTGACTTTC.

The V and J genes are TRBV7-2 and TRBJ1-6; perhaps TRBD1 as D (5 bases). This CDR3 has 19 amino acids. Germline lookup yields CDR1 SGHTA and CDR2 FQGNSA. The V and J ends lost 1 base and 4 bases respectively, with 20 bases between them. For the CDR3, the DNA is TGTGCCAGCAGCTTAGGGGGGTCTACCCTTGTGACGTATAATTCACCCCTCCACTTT. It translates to CASSLGGSTLVTYNSPLHF.

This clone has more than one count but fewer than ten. CDR3 in amino acids: CASSHSSTGESYEQYF. CDR3 bases: TGCGCCAGCAGCCATTCTTCGACAGGGGAGTCCTACGAGCAGTACTTC. V gene TRBV4-3 combines with J gene TRBJ2-7, with 8 bases matching TRBD1. Germline V gives CDR1 LGHNA, CDR2 YSLEER. The CDR3 extends over 16 amino acids. V shed 3 bases, J shed 1 base, and the junction held 8 bases outside the gene matches.

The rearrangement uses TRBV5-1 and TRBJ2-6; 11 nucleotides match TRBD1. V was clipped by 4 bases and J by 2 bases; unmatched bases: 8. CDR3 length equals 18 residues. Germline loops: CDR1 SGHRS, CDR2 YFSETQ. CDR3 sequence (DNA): TGCGCCAGCAGCAAGGGACAGGGGGTTTCTCCTGGGGCCAACGTCCTGACTTTC. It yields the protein CASSKGQGVSPGANVLTF.

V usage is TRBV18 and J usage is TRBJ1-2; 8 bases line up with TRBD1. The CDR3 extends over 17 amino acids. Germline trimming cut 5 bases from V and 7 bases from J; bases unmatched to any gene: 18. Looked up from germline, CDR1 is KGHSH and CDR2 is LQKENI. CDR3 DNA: TGTGCCAGCTCAAAGTTCACTAGGGGACAGGCTGCTGCTGGCTACACCTTC. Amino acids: CASSKFTRGQAAAGYTF.

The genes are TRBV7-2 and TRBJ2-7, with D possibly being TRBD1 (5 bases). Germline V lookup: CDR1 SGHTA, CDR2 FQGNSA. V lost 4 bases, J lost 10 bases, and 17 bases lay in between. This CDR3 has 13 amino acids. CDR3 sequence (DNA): TGTGCCAGCAGCTCAAAGGTCGGACAATCACAGTACTTC. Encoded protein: CASSSKVGQSQYF.

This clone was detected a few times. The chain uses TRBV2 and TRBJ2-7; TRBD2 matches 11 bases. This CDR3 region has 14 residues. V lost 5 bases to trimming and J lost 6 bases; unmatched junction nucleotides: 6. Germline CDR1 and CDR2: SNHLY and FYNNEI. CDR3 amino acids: CASSLTSGEIEQYF. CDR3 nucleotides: TGTGCCAGCAGTCTGACTAGCGGGGAGATCGAGCAGTACTTC.

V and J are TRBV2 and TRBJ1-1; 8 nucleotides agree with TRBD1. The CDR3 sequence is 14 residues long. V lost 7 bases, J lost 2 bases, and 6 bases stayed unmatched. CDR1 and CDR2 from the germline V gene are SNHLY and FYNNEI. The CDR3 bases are TGTGCCAGCAATCGACAGGGGCCTAACACTGAAGCTTTCTTT. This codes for CASNRQGPNTEAFF.

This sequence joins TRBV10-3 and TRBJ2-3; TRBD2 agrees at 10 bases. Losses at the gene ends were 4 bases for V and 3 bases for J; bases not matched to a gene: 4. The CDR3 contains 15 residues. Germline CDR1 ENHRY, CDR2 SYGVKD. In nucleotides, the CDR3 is TGTGCCATCAGTGTAGGACTAGCGGAGACAGATACGCAGTATTTT. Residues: CAISVGLAETDTQYF.